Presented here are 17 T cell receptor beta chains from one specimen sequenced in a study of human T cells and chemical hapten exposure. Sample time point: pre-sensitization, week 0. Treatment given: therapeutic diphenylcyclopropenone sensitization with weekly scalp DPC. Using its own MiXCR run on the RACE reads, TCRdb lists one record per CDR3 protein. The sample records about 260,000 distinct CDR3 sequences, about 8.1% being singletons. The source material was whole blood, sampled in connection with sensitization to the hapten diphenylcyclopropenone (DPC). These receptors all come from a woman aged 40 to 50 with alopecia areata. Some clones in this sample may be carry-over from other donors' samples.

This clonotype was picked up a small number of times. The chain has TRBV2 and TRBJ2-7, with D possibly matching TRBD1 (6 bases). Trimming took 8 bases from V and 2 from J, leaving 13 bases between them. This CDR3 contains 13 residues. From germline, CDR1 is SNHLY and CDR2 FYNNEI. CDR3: CASAGTIPYEQYF. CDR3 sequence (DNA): TGTGCCAGCGCCGGGACAATACCCTACGAGCAGTACTTC.

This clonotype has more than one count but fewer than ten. CDR3 loop: CASRTVTQETQYF. The CDR3 region has the DNA TGTGCCAGCAGGACAGTCACCCAAGAGACCCAGTACTTC. The chain joins TRBV27 to TRBJ2-5, with a possible D match to TRBD1 (5 bases). This CDR3 region has 13 residues. Deletions cut 6 bases from V and 1 base from J, with 9 bases between. Germline loops: CDR1 MNHEY, CDR2 SMNVEV (reference sequence).

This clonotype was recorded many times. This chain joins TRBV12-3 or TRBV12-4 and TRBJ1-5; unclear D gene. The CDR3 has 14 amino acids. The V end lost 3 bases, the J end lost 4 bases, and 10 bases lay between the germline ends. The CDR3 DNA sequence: TGTGCCAGCAGTTTTGGGCAGCATAATCAGCCCCAGCATTTT. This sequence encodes CASSFGQHNQPQHF.

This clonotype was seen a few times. CDR3 bases: TGTGCCAGCAGCCCGCAAAGTAACTATGGCTACACCTTC. Amino acids: CASSPQSNYGYTF. The V gene is TRBV11-2, the J gene TRBJ1-2; no firm D call. Trimming took off 5 bases at V and 1 base at J, with 8 bases between the two ends. Germline values: CDR1 SGHAT, CDR2 FQNNGV. The CDR3 length is 13 residues. Variable domain in full (rest from reference TRBV11-2 and TRBJ1-2): EAGVAQSPRYKIIEKRQSVAFWCNPISGHATLYWYQQILGQGPKLLIQFQNNGVVDDSQLPKDRFSAERLKGVDSTLKIQPAKLEDSAVYLCASSPQSNYGYTFGSGTRLTVV.

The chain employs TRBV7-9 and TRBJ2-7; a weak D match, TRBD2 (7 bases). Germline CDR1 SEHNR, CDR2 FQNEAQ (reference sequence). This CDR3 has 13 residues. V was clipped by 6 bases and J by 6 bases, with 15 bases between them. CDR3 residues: CASRSGGHREQYF. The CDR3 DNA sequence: TGTGCCAGCAGATCGGGGGGCCATCGCGAGCAGTACTTC.

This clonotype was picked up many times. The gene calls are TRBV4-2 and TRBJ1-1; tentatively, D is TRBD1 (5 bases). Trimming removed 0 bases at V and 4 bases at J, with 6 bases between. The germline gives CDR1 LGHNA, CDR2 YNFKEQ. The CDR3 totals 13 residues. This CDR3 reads CASSQDQGTEAFF. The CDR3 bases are TGTGCCAGCAGCCAAGATCAGGGCACTGAAGCTTTCTTT.

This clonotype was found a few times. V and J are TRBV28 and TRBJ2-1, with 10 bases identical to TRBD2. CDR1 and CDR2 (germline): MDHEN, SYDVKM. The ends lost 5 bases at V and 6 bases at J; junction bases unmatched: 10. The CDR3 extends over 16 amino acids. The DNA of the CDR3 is TGTGCCAGCAGTCCACAGGGACTAGCGCTGTTCAATGAGCAGTTCTTC. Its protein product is CASSPQGLALFNEQFF.

The CDR3 loop reads CSVGREHSPLHF. The DNA for the CDR3 is TGCAGTGTCGGCAGGGAGCATTCACCCCTCCACTTT. J is TRBJ1-6 and V is TRBV20-1; tentative D call: TRBD1 (5 bases). Between the trimmed V and J ends, which lost 7 bases and 8 bases, there was a span of 12 bases. This CDR3 has 12 residues. Germline V lookup: CDR1 DFQATT, CDR2 SNEGSKA (reference sequence).

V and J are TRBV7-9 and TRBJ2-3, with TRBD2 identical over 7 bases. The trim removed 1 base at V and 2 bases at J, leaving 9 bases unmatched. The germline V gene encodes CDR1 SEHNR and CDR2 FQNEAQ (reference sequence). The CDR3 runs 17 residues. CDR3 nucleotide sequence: TGTGCCAGCAGCTTAGTTCTCGGGGGACTACTCACAGATACGCAGTATTTT. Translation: CASSLVLGGLLTDTQYF.

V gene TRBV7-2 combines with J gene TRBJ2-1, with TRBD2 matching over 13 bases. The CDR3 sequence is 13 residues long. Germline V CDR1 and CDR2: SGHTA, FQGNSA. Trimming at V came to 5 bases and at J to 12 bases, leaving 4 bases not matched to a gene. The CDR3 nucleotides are TGTGCCAGCAGCAACGGACTAGCGGGAGCGCAGTTCTTC. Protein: CASSNGLAGAQFF.

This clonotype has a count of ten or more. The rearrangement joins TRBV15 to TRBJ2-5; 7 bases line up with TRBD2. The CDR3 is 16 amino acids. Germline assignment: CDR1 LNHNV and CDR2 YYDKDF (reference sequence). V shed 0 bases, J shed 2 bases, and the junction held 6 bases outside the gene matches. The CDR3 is CATSRDRLAVQETQYF. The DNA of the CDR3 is TGTGCCACCAGCAGAGATCGACTAGCTGTTCAAGAGACCCAGTACTTC.

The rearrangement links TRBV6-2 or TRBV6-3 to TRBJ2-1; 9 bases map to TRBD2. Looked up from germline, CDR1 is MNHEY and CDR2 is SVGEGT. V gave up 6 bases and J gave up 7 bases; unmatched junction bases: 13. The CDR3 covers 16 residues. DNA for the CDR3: TGTGCCAGCAGCCCCCTAGCGGGACTCCGGGGGAATGAGCAGTTCTTC. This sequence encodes CASSPLAGLRGNEQFF.

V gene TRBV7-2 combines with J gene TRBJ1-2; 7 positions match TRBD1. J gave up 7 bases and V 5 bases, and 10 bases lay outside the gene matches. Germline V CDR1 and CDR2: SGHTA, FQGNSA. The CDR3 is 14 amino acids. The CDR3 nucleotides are TGTGCCAGCAGCCCCAAAATACAGGGGATTGGCTACACCTTC. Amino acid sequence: CASSPKIQGIGYTF.

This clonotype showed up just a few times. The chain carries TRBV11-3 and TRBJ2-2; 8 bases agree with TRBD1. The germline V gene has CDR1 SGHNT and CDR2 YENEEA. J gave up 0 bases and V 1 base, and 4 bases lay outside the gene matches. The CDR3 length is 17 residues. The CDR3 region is CASSLAQGAPNTGELFF. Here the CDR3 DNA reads TGTGCCAGCAGCTTAGCCCAGGGGGCGCCGAACACCGGGGAGCTGTTTTTT.

The CDR3 DNA is TGTGCCAGCTCACCGGGACTAGCGGGAGGGCCGGGCGAGCAGTACTTC. This translates into CASSPGLAGGPGEQYF. The rearrangement joins TRBV18 to TRBJ2-7, with 16 bases aligning to TRBD2. The germline gives CDR1 KGHSH, CDR2 LQKENI. The CDR3 covers 16 residues. V shed 3 bases, J shed 6 bases, and the junction held 5 bases outside the gene matches. Full variable domain (remainder filled in from reference TRBV18 and TRBJ2-7): NAGVMQNPRHLVRRRGQEARLRCSPMKGHSHVYWYRQLPEEGLKFMVYLQKENIIDESGMPKERFSAEFPKEGPSILRIQQVVRGDSAAYFCASSPGLAGGPGEQYFGPGTRLTVT.

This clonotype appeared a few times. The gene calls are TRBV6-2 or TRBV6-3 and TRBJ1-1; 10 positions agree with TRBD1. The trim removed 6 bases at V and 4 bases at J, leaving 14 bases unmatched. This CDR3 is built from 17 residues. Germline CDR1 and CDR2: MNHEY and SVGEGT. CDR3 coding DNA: TGTGCCAGCAGCCAAACCCCCGGACAGGGGGTGGGCACTGAAGCTTTCTTT. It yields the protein CASSQTPGQGVGTEAFF.

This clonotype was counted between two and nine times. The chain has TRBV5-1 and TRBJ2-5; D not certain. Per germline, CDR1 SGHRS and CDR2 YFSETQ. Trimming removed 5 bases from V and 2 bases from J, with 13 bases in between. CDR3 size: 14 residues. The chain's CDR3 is CASRSGPGQETQYF. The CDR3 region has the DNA TGCGCCAGCAGATCGGGTCCCGGTCAAGAGACCCAGTACTTC.